Described below is a single T cell receptor (beta chain) sequence and its context. Clinicians diagnosed patients from clinical symptoms, serum thyroxine and TRAb, thyroid ultrasound and orbital computed tomography. Fresh peripheral blood, roughly 9.6 ml, was the source of the PBMCs. This specimen belongs to a study of T cells in Graves' hyperthyroidism and ophthalmopathy. The CDR3 has 15 residues. In germline, CDR1 is DFQATT, CDR2 SNEGSKA (reference sequence). J lost 4 bases, V lost 6 bases, and 11 bases had no gene match. TCR beta CDR3 sequences were amplified from RNA transcripts. The HTBI primer set served for first-round RT-PCR of the TCR CDR3. TCRdb fed the multiplex PCR reads into MiXCR, producing one record per CDR3 protein. This table has some 500,000 distinct CDR3 sequences, approximately 15% appearing once.

The sequenced sample consisted of blood. The TCR was taken from a woman under 30 with Graves' hyperthyroidism. The V gene is TRBV20-1, the J gene TRBJ2-1; 8 bases fit TRBD2. The CDR3 is CSAPQAGERYNEQFF. The CDR3 nucleotides are TGCAGTGCCCCCCAAGCGGGAGAGAGGTACAATGAGCAGTTCTTC.